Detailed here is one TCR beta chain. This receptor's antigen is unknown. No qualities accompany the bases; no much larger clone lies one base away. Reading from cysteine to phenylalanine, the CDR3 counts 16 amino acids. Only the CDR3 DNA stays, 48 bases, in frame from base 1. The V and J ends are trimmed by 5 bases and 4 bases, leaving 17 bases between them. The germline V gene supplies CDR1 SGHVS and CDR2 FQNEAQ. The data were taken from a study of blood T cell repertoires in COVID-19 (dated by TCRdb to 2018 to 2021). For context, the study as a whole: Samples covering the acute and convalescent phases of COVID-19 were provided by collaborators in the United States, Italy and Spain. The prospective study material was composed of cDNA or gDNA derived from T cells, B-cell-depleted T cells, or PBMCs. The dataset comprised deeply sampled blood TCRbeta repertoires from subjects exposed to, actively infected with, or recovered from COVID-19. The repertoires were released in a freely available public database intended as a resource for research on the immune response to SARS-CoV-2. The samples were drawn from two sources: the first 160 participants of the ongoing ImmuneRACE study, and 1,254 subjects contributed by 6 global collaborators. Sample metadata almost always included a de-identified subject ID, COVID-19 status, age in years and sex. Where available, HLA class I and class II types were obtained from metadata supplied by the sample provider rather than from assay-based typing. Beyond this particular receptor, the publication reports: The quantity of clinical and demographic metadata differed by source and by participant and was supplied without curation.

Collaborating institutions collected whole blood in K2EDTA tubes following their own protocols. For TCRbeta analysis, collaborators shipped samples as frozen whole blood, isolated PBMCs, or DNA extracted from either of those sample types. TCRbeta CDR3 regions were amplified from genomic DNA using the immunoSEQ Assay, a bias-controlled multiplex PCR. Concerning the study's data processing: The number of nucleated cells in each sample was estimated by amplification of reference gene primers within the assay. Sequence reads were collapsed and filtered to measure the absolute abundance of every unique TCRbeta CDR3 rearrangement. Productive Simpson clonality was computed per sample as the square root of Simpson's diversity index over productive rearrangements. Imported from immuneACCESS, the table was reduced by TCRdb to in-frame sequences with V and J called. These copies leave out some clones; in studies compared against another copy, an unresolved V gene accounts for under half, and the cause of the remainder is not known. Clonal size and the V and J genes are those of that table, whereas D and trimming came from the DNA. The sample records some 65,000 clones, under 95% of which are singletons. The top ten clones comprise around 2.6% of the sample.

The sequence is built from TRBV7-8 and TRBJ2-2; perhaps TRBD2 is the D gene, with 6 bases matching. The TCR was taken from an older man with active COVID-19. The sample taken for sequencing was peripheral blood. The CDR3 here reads CASSQVAGLGTGELFF. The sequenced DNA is TGTGCCAGCAGCCAGGTGGCGGGGTTGGGCACCGGGGAGCTGTTTTTT. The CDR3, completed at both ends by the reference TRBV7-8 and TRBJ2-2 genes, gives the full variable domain GAGVSQSPRYKVAKRGQDVALRCDPISGHVSLFWYQQALGQGPEFLTYFQNEAQLDKSGLPSDRFFAERPEGSVSTLKIQRTQQEDSAVYLCASSQVAGLGTGELFFGEGSRLTVL.